This T cell receptor (beta chain) was identified during a study of identical twins. Germline V gene sequence: CDR1 MGHRA, CDR2 YSYEKL. The length of the CDR3 is 15 residues. With 1 base removed from V and 5 bases from J, the gap between germline ends came to 12 bases. Study-wide results and limits: Fewer insertions were carried by abundant cord blood beta clonotypes, but none was seen in memory repertoires. An excess of low generation probability was shown by twin-shared out-of-frame alpha sequences. Weaker excess twin sharing was observed in beta out-of-frame sequences.

TCRdb independently ran MiXCR on the 5' RACE reads; one entry per CDR3 protein. The profile shows about 570,000 distinct CDR3 sequences, over 8.5% of them singletons. This clonotype was counted many times. As yet, its antigen is unknown. The same specimen was also included in a second study, on yellow fever vaccine responses in identical twins. That paper states: On the reported evidence, twins' vaccine T cell responses seemed partly convergent and partly personalized.

The source of this sequence is a woman younger than 35 in good health. The genes are TRBV4-1 and TRBJ2-1; D may be TRBD2 (5 bases). The sequenced sample was PBMCs. The DNA for the CDR3 is TGCGCCAGCAGCCAAGCGTCAAACGGGAACAATGAGCAGTTCTTC. This sequence encodes CASSQASNGNNEQFF.